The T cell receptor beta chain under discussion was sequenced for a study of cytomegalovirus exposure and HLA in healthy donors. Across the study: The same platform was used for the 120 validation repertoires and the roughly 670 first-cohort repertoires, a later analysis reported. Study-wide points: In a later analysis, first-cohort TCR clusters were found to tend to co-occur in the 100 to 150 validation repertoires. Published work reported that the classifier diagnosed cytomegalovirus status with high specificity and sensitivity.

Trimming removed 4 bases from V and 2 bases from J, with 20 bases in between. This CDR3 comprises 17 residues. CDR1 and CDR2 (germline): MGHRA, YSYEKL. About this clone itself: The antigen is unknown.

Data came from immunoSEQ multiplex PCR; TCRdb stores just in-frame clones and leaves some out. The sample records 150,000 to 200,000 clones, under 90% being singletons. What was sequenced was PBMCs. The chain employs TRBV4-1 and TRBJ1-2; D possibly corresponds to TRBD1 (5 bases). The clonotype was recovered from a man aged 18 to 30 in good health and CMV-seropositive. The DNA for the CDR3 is TGCGCCAGCAGCCCCACCTTTACAGGCGTTAAGAACTATGGCTACACCTTC. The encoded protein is CASSPTFTGVKNYGYTF.